The 26 T cell receptor beta chains listed next were all sequenced from one sample in a study of cytomegalovirus exposure and HLA in healthy donors. Use of 60 Vbeta and 13 Jbeta primers characterized the PCR. Clones were read by immunoSEQ multiplex PCR, and TCRdb kept only the in-frame ones, dropping some. The table includes 95,000 to 150,000 clones, over 70% detected once. The sample consisted of PBMCs. The receptors come from a woman between 40 and 55 years old in good health and CMV-seronegative.

This clone is a singleton in its sample. The identical CDR3 is also encoded by other nucleotide sequences in the sample. V usage is TRBV4-3 and J usage is TRBJ1-2; 7 positions match TRBD1. This CDR3 region has 13 residues. The trim removed 0 bases at V and 8 bases at J, leaving 3 bases unmatched. Germline V gene data show CDR1 as LGHNA and CDR2 as YSLEER. CDR3 loop: CASSQDRGGGYTF. Written as DNA, the CDR3 is TGCGCCAGCAGCCAAGATCGAGGGGGCGGCTACACCTTC.

V usage is TRBV5-1 and J usage is TRBJ2-1, with D possibly being TRBD2 (6 bases). Trimming shortened V by 5 bases and J by 9 bases, and 9 bases separated the two germline ends. This CDR3 region has 11 residues. Germline-derived CDR1 and CDR2 are SGHRS and YFSETQ. The CDR3 DNA reads TGCGCCAGCAGAGAGGAGGGTGAGCAGTTCTTC. It codes for CASREEGEQFF.

This CDR3 reads CASSEGQGGGYEQYF. The CDR3 coding sequence is TGTGCCAGCAGCGAGGGACAGGGGGGAGGGTACGAGCAGTACTTC. This chain joins TRBV9 and TRBJ2-7; TRBD1 agrees at 11 bases. Looked up from germline, CDR1 is SGDLS and CDR2 is YYNGEE. The CDR3 has 15 residues. V shed 3 bases and J 4 bases; nucleotides not matched to a gene: 6.

The J gene is TRBJ2-2, the V gene TRBV23-1, with D tentatively TRBD1 (6 bases). TRBV23-1 is an ORF for which the function is uncertain. The germline V and J ends were trimmed by 8 bases and 0 bases, with 16 bases remaining between them. This CDR3 is built from 16 residues. CDR3 region: CASGKGRDTNTGELFF. The CDR3, as DNA: TGCGCCAGCGGAAAGGGACGGGACACGAACACCGGGGAGCTGTTTTTT.

This chain uses TRBV28 with TRBJ2-3; D gene unclear. With 4 bases removed from V and 4 bases from J, the gap between germline ends came to 9 bases. Looked up from germline, CDR1 is MDHEN and CDR2 is SYDVKM. CDR3 length: 13 residues. The CDR3 DNA follows: TGTGCCAGCAGTTCCCGGCTAGCAGATACGCAGTATTTT. Translation: CASSSRLADTQYF.

The table lists this clone with a few counts. This chain connects TRBV27 to TRBJ2-7, with 7 bases identical to TRBD1. V lost 3 bases and J lost 4; bases outside the gene matches: 9. The CDR3 spans 15 residues. CDR1 is MNHEY and CDR2 is SMNVEV in the germline V gene (reference sequence). As DNA, the CDR3 is TGTGCCAGCAGTTTGAAGGGGGCAGGGAATTACGAGCAGTACTTC. This codes for CASSLKGAGNYEQYF.

This rearrangement joins TRBV12-2 to TRBJ2-2; the D call in the table, TRBD1, was not verified against the DNA. TRBV12-2 is designated a pseudogene. There are 16 residues in the CDR3. This CDR3 is CASRPTGTGDTGELFF. CDR3 bases: TGTGCAAGTCGCCCCACCGGGACAGGGGACACCGGGGAGCTGTTTTTT.

This chain connects TRBV7-9 to TRBJ2-2, with 8 bases lining up with TRBD2. Unmatched junction bases numbered 0, after V lost 3 bases and J lost 0 bases. Germline-derived CDR1 and CDR2 are SEHNR and FQNEAQ (reference sequence). The CDR3 contains 15 residues. CDR3 DNA: TGTGCCAGCAGCTTTAGCGGGGCGAACACCGGGGAGCTGTTTTTT. It encodes CASSFSGANTGELFF.

This chain uses TRBV4-1 with TRBJ2-5; 7 bases are a match to TRBD2. The length of the CDR3 is 14 residues. After removal of 4 bases from V and 6 bases from J, the junction contained 8 bases not matched to a gene. Germline CDR1 is MGHRA and CDR2 is YSYEKL. Here the CDR3 DNA reads TGCGCCAGCAGCCTACCTGGAGCGGGAAAGACCCAGTACTTC. Amino acids: CASSLPGAGKTQYF.

This chain connects TRBV5-6 to TRBJ2-1, with 14 bases identical to TRBD2. The CDR3 consists of 16 residues. Germline CDR1 and CDR2: SGHDT and YYEEEE. J lost 7 bases, V lost 2 bases, and 5 bases had no gene match. CDR3 DNA: TGTGCCAGCAGCTTCTCGGGACTAGCGGGAGCTAATGAGCAGTTCTTC. As protein: CASSFSGLAGANEQFF.

The chain is built from TRBV6-1 and TRBJ1-5; weak D call: TRBD1 (6 bases). The V gene's germline CDR1 is MNHNS and CDR2 SASEGT. Trimming took off 3 bases at V and 4 bases at J, with 7 bases between the two ends. This CDR3 is built from 13 residues. The DNA for the CDR3 is TGTGCCAGCAGTGACAGGGGTAATCAGCCCCAGCATTTT. It codes for CASSDRGNQPQHF.

The gene calls are TRBV11-2 and TRBJ1-1, with D perhaps TRBD1 (6 bases). Trimming removed 2 bases at V and 1 base at J, with 20 bases between. The CDR3 has 18 residues. Looked up from germline, CDR1 is SGHAT and CDR2 is FQNNGV. The CDR3 DNA is TGTGCCAGCAGCTTATGGGGAGTGGGGCACAGGGCGAACACTGAAGCTTTCTTT. Translating it yields CASSLWGVGHRANTEAFF.

This clone has only one observation. The rearrangement links TRBV7-9 to TRBJ1-4, with 7 bases fitting TRBD1. Looked up from germline, CDR1 is SEHNR and CDR2 is FQNEAQ (reference sequence). The CDR3 has 16 residues. The CDR3 sequence: CASHPANSGGYEKLFF. Here the CDR3 DNA reads TGTGCAAGCCATCCTGCAAATTCAGGGGGATATGAAAAACTGTTTTTT.

The chain employs TRBV10-3 and TRBJ2-5, with TRBD1 matching 10 bases. CDR3 size: 14 residues. Unmatched junction bases numbered 6, after V lost 6 bases and J lost 5 bases. CDR1 and CDR2 (germline): ENHRY, SYGVKD. Here the CDR3 DNA reads TGTGCCATCAGAGCCGGACAGGGGGGGGAGACCCAGTACTTC. It specifies CAIRAGQGGETQYF.

The rearrangement uses TRBV19 and TRBJ1-1; D perhaps matches TRBD1 (6 bases). Germline V lookup: CDR1 LNHDA, CDR2 SQIVND (reference sequence). This CDR3 contains 15 residues. The V end was cut by 2 bases, the J end by 4 bases, with 14 bases between. The CDR3 DNA reads TGTGCCAGTAGTATATGGGGGCGGAGTAGCACTGAAGCTTTCTTT. Translated, it gives CASSIWGRSSTEAFF.

This clone was recorded at least ten times. V usage is TRBV6-4 and J usage is TRBJ2-2; the D gene is possibly TRBD1 (6 bases). Trimming shortened V by 3 bases and J by 6 bases, and 11 bases separated the two germline ends. Germline CDR1 MRHNA, CDR2 SNTAGT. This CDR3 region has 14 residues. CDR3 DNA sequence: TGTGCCAGCAGTGAAGAGGGGGATTCCGGGGAGCTGTTTTTT. As protein: CASSEEGDSGELFF.

This clone was found a few times. V gene TRBV5-1 combines with J gene TRBJ1-2, with unresolved D. V shed 0 bases and J shed 2 bases, with 8 bases lying between them. CDR3 size: 14 residues. The germline V gene has CDR1 SGHRS and CDR2 YFSETQ. CDR3 sequence (DNA): TGCGCCAGCAGCTTGGGCGGAGGGAACTATGGCTACACCTTC. As protein: CASSLGGGNYGYTF.

The count of this clone is one. The chain links TRBV5-6 to TRBJ2-7; TRBD1 agrees at 9 bases. Looked up from germline, CDR1 is SGHDT and CDR2 is YYEEEE. V trimming: 3 bases; J trimming: 4 bases; junction bases outside the gene matches: 11. CDR3 length equals 16 residues. DNA for the CDR3: TGTGCCAGCAGCTGGGGACCGGGACAGGGCGCATACGAGCAGTACTTC. This gives the protein CASSWGPGQGAYEQYF.

The rearrangement uses TRBV6-1 and TRBJ2-3, with TRBD1 matching 9 bases. J gave up 4 bases and V 5 bases, and 7 bases lay outside the gene matches. The CDR3 runs to 15 residues. Germline V gene data show CDR1 as MNHNS and CDR2 as SASEGT. CDR3 DNA sequence: TGTGCCAGCAGTAGGGACAGGGACCCGGCAGATACGCAGTATTTT. Its protein product is CASSRDRDPADTQYF.

This clone turned up a few times. The chain is built from TRBV6-5 and TRBJ1-1; D is unclear. Germline CDR1 and CDR2: MNHEY and SVGAGI. The V end lost 2 bases, the J end lost 4 bases, and 17 bases lay between the germline ends. This CDR3 has 16 amino acids. CDR3 nucleotide sequence: TGTGCCAGCAGTTACGGGTACTCGGGGAGCCTCACTGAAGCTTTCTTT. It codes for CASSYGYSGSLTEAFF.

The CDR3 nucleotides read TGTGCCAGCAGCCCACTTGTGAACACTGAAGCTTTCTTT. Translated: CASSPLVNTEAFF. The V gene is TRBV7-6, the J gene TRBJ1-1; D gene ambiguous. The length of the CDR3 is 13 residues. V was clipped by 5 bases and J by 0 bases, with 7 bases between them. CDR1 SGHVS and CDR2 FNYEAQ come from the germline V gene.

In its sample, this clone was seen once. The genes are TRBV4-1 and TRBJ1-1; D ambiguous. Per the germline V gene, CDR1 is MGHRA and CDR2 is YSYEKL. CDR3 length equals 15 residues. Trimming stripped 3 bases from V and 4 bases from J, with 15 bases between. The CDR3 region has the DNA TGCGCCAGCAGCCAGGGCTTCATCTCCGGCACTGAAGCTTTCTTT. Its translation is CASSQGFISGTEAFF.

The rearrangement joins TRBV5-1 to TRBJ1-6, with TRBD1 as a possible D gene (5 bases). This CDR3 contains 15 residues. Trimming removed 4 bases from V and 8 bases from J, with 16 bases in between. Germline V gene sequence: CDR1 SGHRS, CDR2 YFSETQ. The CDR3 is CASSRQTASDSPLHF. The CDR3 nucleotides read TGCGCCAGCAGCCGCCAGACAGCTTCCGATTCACCCCTCCACTTT.

This sequence joins TRBV5-4 and TRBJ2-3, with TRBD2 matching 8 bases. The V and J ends lost 4 bases and 0 bases, in that order; junction bases with no gene match: 4. The CDR3 runs to 15 residues. In germline, CDR1 is SGHNT, CDR2 YYREEE (reference sequence). This CDR3 reads CASSQRGRSTDTQYF. CDR3 in DNA: TGTGCCAGCAGCCAGCGGGGGAGAAGCACAGATACGCAGTATTTT.

The gene calls are TRBV12-5 and TRBJ1-1; weak D call: TRBD1 (5 bases). V was cut by 4 bases and J by 4 bases, with 13 bases left in between. This CDR3 has 14 amino acids. Looked up from germline, CDR1 is LGHNT and CDR2 is FRNRAP. CDR3 sequence reads: CASGSGGVPTEAFF. The DNA for the CDR3 is TGTGCTAGTGGTTCGGGGGGAGTTCCCACTGAAGCTTTCTTT.

This clone was observed a handful of times. The chain couples TRBV9 to TRBJ2-3; 7 bases agree with TRBD2. CDR1 SGDLS and CDR2 YYNGEE come from the germline V gene. The CDR3 consists of 15 residues. Trimming cost V 4 bases and J 1 base; bases outside gene matches: 6. As DNA, the CDR3 is TGTGCCAGCAGCTTCAGCCTAGCGGGCACAGATACGCAGTATTTT. Protein product: CASSFSLAGTDTQYF.